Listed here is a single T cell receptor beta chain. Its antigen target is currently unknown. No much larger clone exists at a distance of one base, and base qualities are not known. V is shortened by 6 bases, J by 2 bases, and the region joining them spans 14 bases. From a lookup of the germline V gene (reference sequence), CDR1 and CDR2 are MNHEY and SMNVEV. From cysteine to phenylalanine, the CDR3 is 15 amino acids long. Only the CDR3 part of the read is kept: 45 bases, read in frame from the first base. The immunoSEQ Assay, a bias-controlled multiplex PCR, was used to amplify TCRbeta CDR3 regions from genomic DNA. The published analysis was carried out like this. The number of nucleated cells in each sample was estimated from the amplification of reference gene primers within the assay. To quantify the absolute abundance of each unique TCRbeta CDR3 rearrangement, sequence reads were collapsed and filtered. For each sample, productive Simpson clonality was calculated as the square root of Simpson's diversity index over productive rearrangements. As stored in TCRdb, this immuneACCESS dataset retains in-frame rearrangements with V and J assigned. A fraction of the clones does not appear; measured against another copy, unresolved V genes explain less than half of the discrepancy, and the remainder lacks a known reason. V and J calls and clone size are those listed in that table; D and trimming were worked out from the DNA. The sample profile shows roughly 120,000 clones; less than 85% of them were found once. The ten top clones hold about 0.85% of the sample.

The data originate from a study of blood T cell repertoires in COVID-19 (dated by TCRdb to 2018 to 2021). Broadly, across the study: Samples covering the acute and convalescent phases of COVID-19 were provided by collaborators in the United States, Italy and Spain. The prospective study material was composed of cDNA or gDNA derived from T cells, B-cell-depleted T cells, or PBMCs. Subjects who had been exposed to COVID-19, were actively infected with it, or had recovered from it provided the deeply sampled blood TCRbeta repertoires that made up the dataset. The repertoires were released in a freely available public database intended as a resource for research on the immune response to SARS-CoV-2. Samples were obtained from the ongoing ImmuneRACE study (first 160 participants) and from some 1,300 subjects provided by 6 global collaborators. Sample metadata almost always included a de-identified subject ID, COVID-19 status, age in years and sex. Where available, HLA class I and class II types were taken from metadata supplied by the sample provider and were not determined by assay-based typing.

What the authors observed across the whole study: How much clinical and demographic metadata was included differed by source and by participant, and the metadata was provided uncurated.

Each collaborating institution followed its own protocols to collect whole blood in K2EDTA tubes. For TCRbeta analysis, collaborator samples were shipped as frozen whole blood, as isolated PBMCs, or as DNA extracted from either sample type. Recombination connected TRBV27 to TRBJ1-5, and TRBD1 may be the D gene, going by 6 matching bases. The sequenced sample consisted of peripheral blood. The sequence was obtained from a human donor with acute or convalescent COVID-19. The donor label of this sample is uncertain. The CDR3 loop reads CASSLGPGGNQPQHF. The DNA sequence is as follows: TGTGCCAGCAGCCTGGGCCCAGGGGGCAATCAGCCCCAGCATTTT.